Below are 24 T cell receptor beta chains sequenced from a single sample in a study of breast tumors, draining lymph nodes, adjacent tissues. TCRdb re-called the multiplex PCR reads with MiXCR, one entry per CDR3 protein. The sample yields some 110,000 distinct CDR3 sequences, about 29% seen once. Samples came from axillary lymph nodes draining the breast cancer. Input material: axillary lymph node tissue. The receptors were sampled from a female donor with breast cancer. Some clones in this sample may be carry-over from other donors' samples.

This clonotype was detected ten times or more. J is TRBJ2-7 and V is TRBV24-1; D unclear. The germline gives CDR1 KGHDR, CDR2 SFDVKD. The CDR3 runs 16 residues. Trimming pared 5 bases from V and 0 bases from J, leaving 16 bases between. The CDR3 reads CATSGWAARLSYEQYF. The CDR3 DNA reads as TGTGCCACCAGTGGATGGGCCGCTCGACTCTCCTACGAGCAGTACTTC.

This clonotype appeared many times. V gene TRBV7-8 combines with J gene TRBJ1-5; D is unresolved. Germline assignment: CDR1 SGHVS and CDR2 FQNEAQ. The ends were cut back, 10 bases at V and 0 bases at J, with 13 bases in the middle. This CDR3 spans 14 amino acids. In DNA form, the CDR3 reads TGTGCCACAGGCGGGATCTATAGCAATCAGCCCCAGCATTTT. As protein: CATGGIYSNQPQHF.

This clonotype was seen only a few times. A clone one base away is much larger, so this may be a read error. The chain joins TRBV5-1 to TRBJ2-1, with D hard to call. The CDR3 extends over 12 amino acids. The germline CDR1 and CDR2 sequences are SGHRS and YFSETQ. CDR3 nucleotides: TGCGCCAGCAGCAGGGATTGGAATGAGCACTTCTTC. It encodes CASSRDWNEHFF.

The sample holds many counts of this clonotype. The CDR3 region is CASSPGPGGYEQYF. The CDR3 DNA reads as TGTGCCAGCAGCCCTGGACCAGGGGGATACGAGCAGTACTTC. V usage is TRBV5-8 and J usage is TRBJ2-7; TRBD1 matches 7 bases. The CDR3 is 14 residues long. Germline CDR1 SGHTS, CDR2 YDEGEE. V lost 4 bases to trimming and J lost 4 bases; unmatched junction nucleotides: 8.

The sample holds many counts of this clonotype. This chain connects TRBV28 to TRBJ2-3; D is uncertain. The V gene lost 5 bases and the J gene lost 2 bases, with 14 bases spanning the gap. The CDR3 length is 15 residues. Germline V gene lookup returns CDR1 MDHEN and CDR2 SYDVKM. DNA for the CDR3: TGTGCCAGCAGTACCCTAGGCGGCCCCACAGATACGCAGTATTTT. This codes for CASSTLGGPTDTQYF.

Comment on this clonotype: This may be a read error: a much more frequent sequence differs by one nucleotide. The chain recombines TRBV20-1 with TRBJ2-4; tentative D call: TRBD2 (5 bases). Per germline, CDR1 DFQATT and CDR2 SNEGSKA (reference sequence). There are 15 residues in the CDR3. The CDR3 reads CSAGGLPLAKNSQYF. For the CDR3, the DNA is TGCAGTGCTGGAGGACTGCCGCTAGCCAAAAACAGTCAGTACTTC.

This clonotype occurred many times. The genes are TRBV6-5 and TRBJ2-7; weak D call: TRBD2 (6 bases). The length of the CDR3 is 15 residues. Germline CDR1 reads MNHEY; CDR2 reads SVGAGI. V lost 6 bases and J lost 7, with 22 bases in between. The CDR3 spells CASSPIFSGLGEQYF. In DNA form, the CDR3 reads TGTGCCAGCAGCCCGATCTTTAGCGGATTGGGGGAGCAGTACTTC.

To note about this clonotype: One end of the junction varies from germline; a read error may be responsible. V and J are TRBV6-4 and TRBJ2-7; 11 bases are shared with TRBD2. Germline V lookup: CDR1 MRHNA, CDR2 SNTAGT. The CDR3 runs 13 residues. CDR3 sequence: CASSGGLAGLQHF. In nucleotides, the CDR3 is TGTGCCAGCAGTGGAGGACTAGCGGGTCTCCAGCACTTC.

V is TRBV20-1 and J is TRBJ2-7; TRBD1 matches 9 bases. Germline V CDR1 and CDR2: DFQATT, SNEGSKA (reference sequence). Trimming cost V 0 bases and J 4 bases; bases outside gene matches: 10. This CDR3 is built from 16 residues. Here the CDR3 DNA reads TGCAGTGCTAGAGATCAGGGGACAGGGATGATATACGAGCAGTACTTC. This encodes CSARDQGTGMIYEQYF.

The sample holds many counts of this clonotype. V and J are TRBV5-6 and TRBJ1-3; D not resolved. CDR1 is SGHDT, CDR2 YYEEEE, per germline. The CDR3 sequence is 16 residues long. The V end was cut by 4 bases, the J end by 2 bases, with 16 bases between. CDR3 sequence reads: CASSPMTERTGNTIYF. Written as DNA, the CDR3 is TGTGCCAGCAGCCCCATGACCGAACGGACTGGAAACACCATATATTTT.

This clonotype was recorded many times. This rearrangement joins TRBV6-2 or TRBV6-3 to TRBJ2-1; D call uncertain. Trimming removed 6 bases at V and 7 bases at J, with 7 bases between. Per the germline V gene, CDR1 is MNHEY and CDR2 is SVGEGT. CDR3 size: 11 residues. CDR3 coding DNA: TGTGCCAGCAGGGGTTTGAATGAGCAGTTCTTC. Amino acids: CASRGLNEQFF.

In its sample, this clonotype was seen many times. The chain links TRBV20-1 to TRBJ2-1; perhaps TRBD1 as D (6 bases). Germline lookup yields CDR1 DFQATT and CDR2 SNEGSKA (reference sequence). The CDR3 contains 12 residues. The V gene lost 7 bases and the J gene lost 3 bases, with 10 bases spanning the gap. The CDR3 region is CSVNRDYNEQFF. In nucleotides, the CDR3 is TGCAGTGTAAACAGGGACTACAATGAGCAGTTCTTC.

Only a few counts were recorded for this clonotype. The chain links TRBV7-9 to TRBJ1-4, with TRBD1 matching 9 bases. J gave up 7 bases and V 6 bases, and 6 bases lay outside the gene matches. Germline V gene data show CDR1 as SEHNR and CDR2 as FQNEAQ (reference sequence). This CDR3 comprises 14 residues. The CDR3 region has the DNA TGTGCCAGCAGTCAGGACAGGGGTGGTGAAAAACTGTTTTTT. This encodes CASSQDRGGEKLFF.

This clonotype was seen ten or more times. The V call is TRBV6-6, the J call TRBJ1-5, with a possible D match to TRBD1 (6 bases). CDR3 length: 13 amino acids. Looked up from germline, CDR1 is MNHNY and CDR2 is SVGAGI (reference sequence). V was trimmed by 10 bases and J by 2 bases, leaving 12 bases between them. Written as DNA, the CDR3 is TGTGCCACCAGGGGAGGGGGCAATCAGCCCCAGCATTTT. Protein: CATRGGGNQPQHF.

This clonotype was recorded many times. The chain recombines TRBV4-1 with TRBJ2-7; 8 bases match TRBD1. Germline assignment: CDR1 MGHRA and CDR2 YSYEKL. CDR3 length: 14 residues. The J segment lost 3 bases and the V segment lost 3 bases, leaving 4 bases of the junction unmatched. The CDR3 loop is CASSHLQGGYEQYF. The CDR3 DNA reads as TGCGCCAGCAGCCATCTACAGGGGGGCTACGAGCAGTACTTC.

Many counts were recorded for this clonotype. The V gene is TRBV12-3 or TRBV12-4, the J gene TRBJ2-2; the match to TRBD2 covers 8 bases. V lost 2 bases to trimming and J lost 2 bases; unmatched junction nucleotides: 4. This CDR3 has 16 residues. Here the CDR3 reads CASSLIAGSNTGELFF. Written as DNA, the CDR3 is TGTGCCAGCAGTTTAATAGCGGGGTCAAACACCGGGGAGCTGTTTTTT.

This clonotype was recorded at least ten times. DNA of the CDR3: TGTGCCAGCAGTTCCCGGCCCGGTGAAAAACTGTTTTTT. Protein: CASSSRPGEKLFF. This chain uses TRBV6-2 or TRBV6-3 with TRBJ1-4; D uncertain. V was shortened by 4 bases and J by 7 bases, with 10 bases between the two germline ends. This CDR3 is built from 13 residues. Germline V lookup: CDR1 MNHEY, CDR2 SVGEGT.

This clonotype was recorded at least ten times. V gene TRBV9 combines with J gene TRBJ2-3; 10 bases agree with TRBD1. V was clipped by 4 bases and J by 3 bases; unmatched bases: 2. Germline-derived CDR1 and CDR2 are SGDLS and YYNGEE. The CDR3 runs 14 residues. This CDR3 reads CASSTGQGTDTQYF. The CDR3 DNA reads as TGTGCCAGCAGCACGGGACAGGGGACAGATACGCAGTATTTT.

This clonotype showed up just once. The chain couples TRBV10-3 to TRBJ2-7, with TRBD1 identical over 8 bases. The trim removed 6 bases at V and 9 bases at J, leaving 16 bases unmatched. CDR1 and CDR2 (germline): ENHRY, SYGVKD. The length of the CDR3 is 15 residues. DNA for the CDR3: TGTGCCATCAGACCCGGGACAGGCGACTCCTTCGGGCAGTACTTC. This encodes CAIRPGTGDSFGQYF.

Notes on this clonotype: The DNA is omitted, as the CDR3 cannot be located on it reliably, and the CDR3 follows TCRdb's listing. The V call is TRBV11-3, the J call TRBJ1-2; the D call TRBD1 from the table was never checked on the DNA. A total of 13 residues make up the CDR3, ends included. The germline V gene encodes CDR1 SGHNT and CDR2 YENEEA. Here the CDR3 reads CASSLGWGPGNTF.

This clonotype occurred many times. The chain uses TRBV12-3 or TRBV12-4 and TRBJ2-7, with 9 bases identical to TRBD1. The CDR3 extends over 15 amino acids. The trim removed 7 bases at V and 6 bases at J, leaving 13 bases unmatched. The CDR3 region is CASILRQGGSSEQYF. CDR3 in DNA: TGTGCCAGCATCTTGCGACAGGGGGGATCTAGCGAGCAGTACTTC.

This clonotype was counted ten times or more. The chain couples TRBV7-2 to TRBJ2-5; 9 bases match TRBD1. J gave up 5 bases and V 5 bases, and 15 bases lay outside the gene matches. CDR3 length: 17 residues. The V gene's germline CDR1 is SGHTA and CDR2 FQGNSA. CDR3 sequence (DNA): TGTGCCAGCAGCGGCTGGGTTCACAGGGGGCGTTTGGAGACCCAGTACTTC. As protein: CASSGWVHRGRLETQYF.

The sample holds one count of this clonotype. A read error is likely, as this CDR3 ends without the conserved phenylalanine or tryptophan. No DNA is shown, since the ends of the CDR3 on it are uncertain; the CDR3 is the one TCRdb lists. This chain links TRBV7-2 with TRBJ2-1; TRBD1, the table's D call, lacks a check against the DNA. The CDR3 length is 15 residues, termini included. The germline gives CDR1 SGHTA, CDR2 FQGNSA. CDR3 sequence reads: CASSFGGTSYNEQTL.

This clonotype was detected ten times or more. CDR3 sequence (DNA): TGTGCCATCAGTGAGTGGGGACAGGGGAGACAGCCCCAGCATTTT. Protein product: CAISEWGQGRQPQHF. This sequence joins TRBV10-3 and TRBJ1-5; TRBD1 aligns across 10 bases. The CDR3 contains 15 residues. Trimming took 1 base from V and 7 from J; bases not matched to a gene: 4. The germline V gene encodes CDR1 ENHRY and CDR2 SYGVKD.